The next 30 T cell receptor delta chains were all read from a single sample in a study of γδ T cells in repeated Plasmodium falciparum infection (dated by TCRdb to the early 2020s). For bulk TCR repertoire analysis, Vgamma9/Vdelta2+ and Vdelta2-negative gammadelta T cell populations were isolated by flow sorting from peripheral blood mononuclear cells. The library relied on multiplex PCR. The run used an Illumina MiSeq. For TCRdb, the public reads were processed anew by CATT, and duplicate DNA sequences were folded into one row. The sample table shows about 57,000 delta-chain clones, and around 1.5% are seen once. Together, the top ten hold about 15% of the sample. The sequenced sample was gamma-delta T cells from blood. These receptors all come from a pool of human donors (malaria-infected and uninfected, not separated).

A word on this clone: One base separates it from a far larger clone, so it is likely a read error. The same CDR3 is also encoded by other DNA sequences in this sample. This chain joins TRDV1 and TRDJ1; 10 positions match TRDD3. TCRdb offers no J gene call, so here the DNA was matched to germline to obtain one. Germline CDR1 TSWWSYY, CDR2 QGS. The J segment lost 0 bases and the V segment lost 5 bases, leaving 33 bases of the junction unmatched. The CDR3 totals 25 residues. CDR3 sequence: CALGTQGLSPFFWGITSGYTDKLIF. DNA for the CDR3: TGTGCTCTTGGGACTCAAGGTCTTTCACCTTTTTTCTGGGGGATAACATCTGGATACACCGATAAACTCATCTTT.

Of note for this clone: A far larger clone is just one base off, so this is likely a read error. Distinct nucleotide sequences in the sample also encode this CDR3. There is no J gene call, but TRDV1 is given as the V gene; TRDD3 is taken as the D call from the table, unchecked against the DNA. This CDR3 is 20 amino acids long. The germline CDR1 and CDR2 sequences are TSWWSYY and QGS. The CDR3 DNA reads TGTGCTCTTGGGAACCCCTCTTCCTACCCCGGGGGATACGGGGCCGATAAGCTCATCTTT. The encoded protein is CALGNPSSYPGGYGADKLIF.

With respect to this clone: The protein that TCRdb holds for this DNA derives from a much larger clone and differs from the translated DNA at residue 20, which likely indicates a read error; the protein shown here is translated from the DNA. The V gene is TRDV1, the J gene TRDJ1, with D possibly matching TRDD3 (10 bases). Here the J gene was assigned by germline matching of the DNA, as TCRdb has none. Germline V gene lookup returns CDR1 TSWWSYY and CDR2 QGS. The CDR3 is 24 amino acids. In DNA, the CDR3 is TGTGCTCTTGGGACCCCTTCCTACGTGTCGTACTGGGGGATCCCTGTAACTTACACCAATAAACTCATCTTT. This gives the protein CALGTPSYVSYWGIPVTYTNKLIF.

A few counts support this clone. A far larger clone lies a single base away; this is likely a read error. At the DNA level, this CDR3 is encoded by other sequences in the same sample as well. The chain carries TRDV1 and TRDJ1; D is possibly TRDD2 or TRDD3 (9 bases each). TCRdb offers no J gene call, so here the DNA was matched to germline to obtain one. Per germline, CDR1 TSWWSYY and CDR2 QGS. CDR3 length: 26 residues. The CDR3 here is CALGEAGPSYGRSTGGPRWVTDKLIF. Here the CDR3 DNA reads TGTGCTCTTGGGGAAGCGGGGCCTTCCTACGGGAGGAGTACTGGGGGACCCCGTTGGGTCACCGACAAACTCATCTTT.

Concerning this clone: Translating this DNA gives a protein that differs at residue 9 from the TCRdb one, which belongs to a much larger clone; a read error is likely, and the protein shown is this translation. This chain connects TRDV1 to TRDJ1, with 7 bases aligning to TRDD3. The CDR3 runs to 19 residues. V gave up 2 bases and J gave up 1 base; unmatched junction bases: 16. CDR1 TSWWSYY and CDR2 QGS come from the germline V gene. The CDR3 reads CALGERITSGIPPTDKLIF. The CDR3 nucleotides read TGTGCTCTTGGGGAAAGGATCACTAGTGGGATACCGCCCACCGATAAACTCATCTTT.

This clone was observed a handful of times. A single base is all that separates this from a far larger clone, so a read error is likely. The identical CDR3 is also encoded by other nucleotide sequences in the sample. The chain has TRDV1 and TRDJ1; the D gene is possibly TRDD2 (5 bases). V dropped 3 bases and J dropped 5 bases, with 19 bases sitting between them. Germline V CDR1 and CDR2: TSWWSYY, QGS. The CDR3 spans 16 residues. The CDR3 coding sequence is TGTGCTCTTGGGGACCCCTTCTTGCCCCTCACTGATAAACTCATCTTT. It translates to CALGDPFLPLTDKLIF.

This clone was seen repeatedly, ten times or more. This likely came from a read error, as a far larger clone is one base away. The same CDR3 is also encoded by other DNA sequences in this sample. The rearrangement joins TRDV2 to TRDJ1; D is perhaps TRDD3 (6 bases). TCRdb records no J gene; here it was assigned by comparing the DNA to germline. The CDR3 has 16 amino acids. From germline, CDR1 is GEAIGNYY and CDR2 EKD. The CDR3 reads CACDTAYWAYTDKLIF. The DNA for the CDR3 is TGCGCCTGTGACACCGCGTACTGGGCGTACACCGATAAACTCATCTTT.

This clone appeared many times. This DNA translates differently at residue 6 from the TCRdb protein, which is that of a much larger clone; a read error is likely, and the protein shown is the DNA's own translation. This sequence joins TRDV1 and TRDJ1; 9 bases map to TRDD3. V shed 1 base and J 2 bases; nucleotides not matched to a gene: 23. Germline CDR1 TSWWSYY, CDR2 QGS. The CDR3 is 22 residues long. The CDR3 spells CALGEPLLTVYWGTQFTDKLIF. CDR3 nucleotide sequence: TGTGCTCTTGGGGAACCCCTCCTTACGGTGTACTGGGGGACCCAATTTACCGATAAACTCATCTTT.

This clone counts as medium-sized. Other DNA sequences in the same sample also yield this CDR3. The chain couples TRDV2 to TRDJ1; TRDD3 is a possible D gene (5 bases). Germline CDR1 is GEAIGNYY and CDR2 is EKD. CDR3 length equals 18 residues. Deletions cut 0 bases from V and 3 bases from J, with 22 bases between. CDR3: CACDTRVSWGHGSDKLIF. DNA of the CDR3: TGTGCCTGTGACACCCGAGTTTCATGGGGTCACGGCTCCGATAAACTCATCTTT.

This clone has more than one count but fewer than ten. TCRdb records a much larger clone's protein for this DNA, with a difference at residue 8 that likely arises from a read error; the protein given is the translation of the DNA. V gene TRDV2 combines with J gene TRDJ1; D is uncertain. Matching the DNA to germline supplied the J gene, which TCRdb does not give. Deletions cut 3 bases from V and 0 bases from J, with 25 bases between. The V gene's germline CDR1 is GEAIGNYY and CDR2 EKD. CDR3 size: 19 residues. The CDR3 DNA sequence: TGTGCCTGTGACCAGATCGGTATAGGGTGGGACTCGGACACCGATAAACTCATCTTT. This codes for CACDQIGIGWDSDTDKLIF.

This clone was seen only a few times. The rearrangement links TRDV1 to TRDJ1, with TRDD3 identical over 12 bases. The J gene was missing in TCRdb and was found by matching the end of the DNA to germline. J was trimmed by 2 bases and V by 5 bases; bases with no gene match: 21. The CDR3 consists of 21 residues. The V gene's germline CDR1 is TSWWSYY and CDR2 QGS. CDR3 sequence (DNA): TGTGCTCTTGGGTCCGCTTCCCACCCCTGGGGGATACGGAGGCGGACCGATAAACTCATCTTT. Amino acids: CALGSASHPWGIRRRTDKLIF.

In its sample, this clone was seen many times. The protein that TCRdb holds for this DNA derives from a much larger clone and differs from the translated DNA at residue 14, which likely indicates a read error; the protein shown here is translated from the DNA. The V gene is TRDV3, the J gene TRDJ1; 9 bases match TRDD3. Germline loops: CDR1 TVYSNPD, CDR2 GDNSRS (reference sequence). The V gene end was trimmed by 0 bases and the J gene end by 0 bases; junction bases not matched to a gene: 26. The CDR3 loop spans 22 amino acids. The CDR3 nucleotides are TGTGCCTTTAGATTCCCGTACTGGGGGACCCGCGCCAGGCCACAATACACCGATAAACTCATCTTT. The encoded protein is CAFRFPYWGTRARPQYTDKLIF.

This clone was picked up a small number of times. The protein recorded in TCRdb matches a much larger clone and deviates from this DNA's translation at residue 15, suggesting a read error; the protein here is obtained by translating the DNA. This chain joins TRDV1 and TRDJ1; TRDD3 matches at 10 bases. The CDR3 is made up of 24 amino acids. V lost 2 bases and J lost 1; bases outside the gene matches: 28. Germline CDR1 TSWWSYY, CDR2 QGS. This CDR3 is CALGELASDTGGCRVRRGTDKLIF. DNA for the CDR3: TGTGCTCTTGGGGAATTAGCCTCCGATACTGGGGGATGCCGGGTTAGGAGAGGCACCGATAAACTCATCTTT.

This clone was detected many times. The rearrangement joins TRDV1 to TRDJ1; 9 bases line up with TRDD3. V lost 3 bases and J lost 0; bases outside the gene matches: 17. Germline CDR1 TSWWSYY, CDR2 QGS. CDR3 length equals 20 residues. The CDR3, as DNA: TGTGCTCTTGGGGACCCACCAACTTCCCGACTGGGGGAATACACCGATAAACTCATCTTT. Translated: CALGDPPTSRLGEYTDKLIF.

Many counts were recorded for this clone. The chain joins TRDV1 to TRDJ1, with TRDD2 as a possible D gene (5 bases). This CDR3 region has 19 residues. V lost 4 bases and J lost 1, with 25 bases in between. Germline lookup yields CDR1 TSWWSYY and CDR2 QGS. The CDR3 DNA follows: TGTGCTCTTGGGGCTAGTCCTAGGAGTGGCGGGGCTCTCACCGATAAACTCATCTTT. Its translation is CALGASPRSGGALTDKLIF.

A word on this clone: A far larger clone differs by one base, so this is likely a read error. V is TRDV1 and J is TRDJ1; perhaps TRDD3 as D (5 bases). As TCRdb names no J gene, one was assigned here on the basis of a DNA match to germline. The V and J ends lost 7 bases and 2 bases respectively, with 23 bases between them. Germline assignment: CDR1 TSWWSYY and CDR2 QGS. The CDR3 has 17 residues. The CDR3 here is CALEILRYWTITDKLIF. CDR3 DNA sequence: TGTGCTCTTGAGATTCTTCGTTACTGGACTATAACCGATAAACTCATCTTT.

The assigned J gene is TRDJ1, but the V gene is uncalled; no DNA check was done on the table's D call, TRDD3. This CDR3 region has 11 residues. CDR3 nucleotides: TGCTCCGGGGGATCAAGCGATAAACTCATCTTT. This encodes CSGGSSDKLIF.

This clone has a count of ten or more. The protein recorded in TCRdb matches a much larger clone and deviates from this DNA's translation at residue 3, suggesting a read error; the protein here is obtained by translating the DNA. J is TRDJ1 and V is TRDV1, with TRDD3 matching 12 bases. The CDR3 is 20 residues long. Per the germline V gene, CDR1 is TSWWSYY and CDR2 is QGS. The CDR3: CAPGDPPPTGGYLYTDKLIF. Written as DNA, the CDR3 is TGTGCTCCTGGGGACCCCCCACCCACTGGGGGATACCTGTACACCGATAAACTCATCTTT.

In this sample, this clone turned up many times. This sequence is one base from a far larger clone and is likely a read error. At the DNA level, this CDR3 is encoded by other sequences in the same sample as well. V gene TRDV1 combines with J gene TRDJ1; the match to TRDD3 covers 12 bases. Germline loops: CDR1 TSWWSYY, CDR2 QGS. This CDR3 is 21 amino acids long. The chain's CDR3 is CALGETLKFTGYWGILGKLIF. The CDR3 DNA reads TGTGCCCTTGGGGAAACCTTAAAATTCACGGGGTACTGGGGGATACTGGGGAAACTCATCTTT.

This clone was recorded a few times. TCRdb has a much larger clone's protein, which differs at residue 9 from the translation of this DNA, likely because of a read error; what is shown is the protein translated from the DNA. The chain links TRDV3 to TRDJ2; TRDD3 matches at 11 bases. Germline trimming cut 0 bases from V and 7 bases from J; bases unmatched to any gene: 34. The germline V gene encodes CDR1 TVYSNPD and CDR2 GDNSRS (reference sequence). There are 24 residues in the CDR3. The CDR3 is CAFRFYRNCEGIYWGIVVRAQLFF. CDR3 DNA sequence: TGTGCCTTTAGATTCTACCGGAACTGCGAGGGAATTTACTGGGGGATAGTGGTTAGAGCACAACTCTTCTTT.

Many counts were recorded for this clone. A far larger clone is just one base off, so this is likely a read error. Other DNA variants within this sample encode the same CDR3. V usage is TRDV2 and J usage is TRDJ1, with D perhaps assigned TRDD1 or TRDD3 (5 bases each). Trimming pared 4 bases from V and 8 bases from J, leaving 25 bases between. The CDR3 sequence is 16 residues long. CDR1 is GEAIGNYY, CDR2 EKD, per germline. The CDR3 DNA reads as TGTGCCTGTGAGGACACTATAGTGGGGCAGATATACAAACTCATCTTT. Translating it yields CACEDTIVGQIYKLIF.

This clone was detected a few times. The protein held in TCRdb is that of a much larger clone and does not match this DNA's translation at residue 5, likely because of a read error; the protein shown is translated from the DNA. The chain links TRDV1 to TRDJ1; D might be TRDD2 (5 bases). CDR3 length equals 20 residues. The V end lost 4 bases, the J end lost 3 bases, and 30 bases lay between the germline ends. Germline V gene data show CDR1 as TSWWSYY and CDR2 as QGS. Here the CDR3 DNA reads TGTGCTCTTGGGGCCTTCAGCGATCCTTCAACGTCGCTGGAGTCCGATAAACTCATCTTT. Protein: CALGAFSDPSTSLESDKLIF.

This clone has more than one count but fewer than ten. This clone may be a read error of a much larger clone one base away. In the same sample, other DNA sequences code for this CDR3. The genes are TRDV1 and TRDJ1; D tentatively fits TRDD2 or TRDD3 (5 bases each). The germline V gene encodes CDR1 TSWWSYY and CDR2 QGS. This CDR3 has 19 residues. In nucleotides, the CDR3 is TGTGCCCTTGGGGAAGATGCCTACTTGGGATGGCAGTACACCGATAAACTCATCTTT. The encoded protein is CALGEDAYLGWQYTDKLIF.

In the case of this clone: A far larger clone lies a single base away; this is likely a read error. This sample includes further DNA sequences coding for the same CDR3. There is no J gene call, but TRDV1 is given as the V gene; the table's TRDD3 call for D was not verified on the DNA. The germline CDR1 and CDR2 sequences are TSWWSYY and QGS. This CDR3 is 21 amino acids long. Written as DNA, the CDR3 is TGTGCTCTTGGGGAACCCCCTTTACACGTACGGGGTACATTATACACCGATAAGCTCATCTTT. Translation: CALGEPPLHVRGTLYTDKLIF.

The chain uses TRDV1 and TRDJ1; TRDD3 aligns across 8 bases. The J gene was missing in TCRdb and was found by matching the end of the DNA to germline. The CDR3 covers 24 residues. V was pared by 3 bases and J by 0 bases, with 30 bases of the junction left unmatched. From germline, CDR1 is TSWWSYY and CDR2 QGS. The CDR3 DNA reads as TGTGCTCTTGGGGACTCTCCTACAACGGAACCCCAACCCCGTACTGGGGGGTACACCGATAAACTCATCTTT. It is translated as CALGDSPTTEPQPRTGGYTDKLIF.

For this clone: A read error likely explains why the TCRdb protein, taken from a much larger clone, differs from this DNA's translation at residue 15; the protein shown is translated from the DNA. The rearrangement uses TRDV2 and TRDJ3; the D is unclear. From germline, CDR1 is GEAIGNYY and CDR2 EKD. The CDR3 consists of 35 residues. The V end was cut by 3 bases, the J end by 0 bases, with 65 bases between. The chain's CDR3 is CACDPPRLCHGKEYPLARILWIQSISSWDTRQMFF. CDR3 bases: TGTGCCTGTGACCCCCCGCGGTTGTGCCACGGCAAAGAATACCCCTTGGCCAGGATTCTGTGGATTCAATCCATTAGCTCCTGGGACACCCGACAGATGTTTTTC.

This clone was observed many times. The chain combines TRDV2 with TRDJ1; 7 bases are a match to TRDD3. The CDR3 covers 20 residues. CDR1 GEAIGNYY and CDR2 EKD come from the germline V gene. V shed 0 bases and J 0 bases; nucleotides not matched to a gene: 18. The CDR3, as DNA: TGTGCCTGTGACACCATCCCTACCTGGCCTGGGGGGTCCTACACCGATAAACTCATCTTT. As protein: CACDTIPTWPGGSYTDKLIF.

This clone has only a few counts. The amino acid sequence in TCRdb belongs to a much larger clone and departs from this DNA's translation at residue 10, likely a sequencing read error; the sequence shown is translated from the DNA. This chain joins TRDV1 and TRDJ1, with D tentatively TRDD3 (5 bases). Since TCRdb gives no J gene, matching the DNA to germline was used here to assign it. The germline V and J ends were trimmed by 1 base and 1 base, with 28 bases remaining between them. The CDR3 is made up of 21 amino acids. The germline gives CDR1 TSWWSYY, CDR2 QGS. The CDR3 coding sequence is TGTGCTCTTGGGGAACCCCAAAGACATCCCGAGAGGGTATACGCCACCGATAAACTCATCTTT. It encodes CALGEPQRHPERVYATDKLIF.

In this sample, this clone turned up a few times. For this DNA, TCRdb reports the protein of a much larger clone, which diverges at residue 10, most likely from a read error; the protein presented here is translated directly from the DNA. In DNA, the CDR3 is TGTGCTCTTACATTCCCGTACTGGGGGGTCTCAGATAAACTCATCTTT. Translation gives CALTFPYWGVSDKLIF. The chain is built from TRDV1 and TRDJ1; TRDD3 agrees at 8 bases. The CDR3 runs to 16 residues. Germline assignment: CDR1 TSWWSYY and CDR2 QGS. V was pared by 8 bases and J by 5 bases, with 16 bases of the junction left unmatched.

This clone came up a few times. It is likely a read error: a sequence one base away is far more abundant. The chain has TRDV3 and TRDJ1; 11 bases agree with TRDD3. The J gene comes from matching the DNA to germline here; TCRdb lacks it. In germline, CDR1 is TVYSNPD, CDR2 GDNSRS (reference sequence). CDR3 length: 14 residues. The CDR3 loop reads CAFGPGGYIDKLIF. CDR3 DNA sequence: TGCGCCTTTGGTCCTGGGGGATACATCGATAAACTCATCTTT.